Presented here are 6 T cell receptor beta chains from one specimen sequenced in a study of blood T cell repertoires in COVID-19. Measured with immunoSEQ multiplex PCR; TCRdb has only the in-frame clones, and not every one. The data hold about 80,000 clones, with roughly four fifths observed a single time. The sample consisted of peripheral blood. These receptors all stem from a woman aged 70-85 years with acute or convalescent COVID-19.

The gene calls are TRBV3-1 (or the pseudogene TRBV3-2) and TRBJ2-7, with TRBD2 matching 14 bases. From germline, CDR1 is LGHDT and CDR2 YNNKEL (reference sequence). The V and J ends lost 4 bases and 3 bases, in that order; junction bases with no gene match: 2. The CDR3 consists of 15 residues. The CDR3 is CASSRGTSGSYEQYF. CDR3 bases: TGTGCCAGCAGCCGAGGGACTAGCGGGAGCTACGAGCAGTACTTC.

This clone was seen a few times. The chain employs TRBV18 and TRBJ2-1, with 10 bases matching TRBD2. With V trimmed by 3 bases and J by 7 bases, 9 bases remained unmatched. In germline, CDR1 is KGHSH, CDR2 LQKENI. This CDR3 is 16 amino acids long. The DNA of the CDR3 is TGTGCCAGCTCACCCGGTCTAGCGGGAGCGACGAATGAGCAGTTCTTC. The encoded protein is CASSPGLAGATNEQFF.

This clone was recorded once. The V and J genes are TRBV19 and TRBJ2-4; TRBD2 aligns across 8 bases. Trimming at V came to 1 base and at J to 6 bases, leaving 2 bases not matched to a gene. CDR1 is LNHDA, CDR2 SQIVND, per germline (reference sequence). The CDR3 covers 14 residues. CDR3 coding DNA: TGTGCCAGTAGTATAGGGGCGGGAGGAAACATTCAGTACTTC. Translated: CASSIGAGGNIQYF.

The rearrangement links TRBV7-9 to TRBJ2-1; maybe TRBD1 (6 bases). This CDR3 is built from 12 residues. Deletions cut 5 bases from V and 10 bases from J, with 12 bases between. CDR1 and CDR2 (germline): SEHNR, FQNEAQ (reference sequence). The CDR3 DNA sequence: TGTGCCAGCAGCAACAGGGTAGGGGAGCAGTTCTTC. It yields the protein CASSNRVGEQFF. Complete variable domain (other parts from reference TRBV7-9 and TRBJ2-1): DTGVSQNPRHKITKRGQNVTFRCDPISEHNRLYWYRQTLGQGPEFLTYFQNEAQLEKSRLLSDRFSAERPKGSFSTLEIQRTEQGDSAMYLCASSNRVGEQFFGPGTRLTVL.

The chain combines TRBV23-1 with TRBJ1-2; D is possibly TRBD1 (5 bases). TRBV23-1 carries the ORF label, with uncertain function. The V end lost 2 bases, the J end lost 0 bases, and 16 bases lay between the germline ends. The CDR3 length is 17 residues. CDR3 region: CASSQEAGKPANYGYTF. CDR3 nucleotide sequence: TGCGCCAGCAGTCAAGAGGCAGGGAAGCCGGCTAACTATGGCTACACCTTC.

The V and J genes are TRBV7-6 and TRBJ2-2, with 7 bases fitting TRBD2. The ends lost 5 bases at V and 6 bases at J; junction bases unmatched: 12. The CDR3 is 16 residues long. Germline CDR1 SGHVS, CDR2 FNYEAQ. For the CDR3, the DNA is TGTGCCAGCAGCCCCACTAGCGCGGCGGGAGCCGGGGAGCTGTTTTTT. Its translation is CASSPTSAAGAGELFF.